This T cell receptor beta chain was retrieved from a study of shared clonotypes between healthy human individuals. Here immunoSEQ multiplex PCR was the method, and the copy in TCRdb shows in-frame clones only, minus some. The table shows around 2,000,000 clones, with less than 95% occurring only once. Terminally differentiated effector memory CD45RA+ cells were excluded from the naive CD8 cells, which were CD45RO-negative and positively selected for CCR7. With regard to this clone: Other DNA sequences in this specimen translate into the identical CDR3.

The CDR3 totals 14 residues. Germline-derived CDR1 and CDR2 are MNHEY and SVGAGI. With 4 bases clipped from V and 6 bases from J, the junction kept 2 bases outside the gene matches. The J gene is TRBJ2-1, the V gene TRBV6-5; 11 bases are a match to TRBD2. Source material: naive CD8+ T cells sorted from blood. This clonotype was obtained from a man between 18 and 29 years old in good health. This chain's CDR3 is CASSLAGGLNEQFF. The CDR3, as DNA: TGTGCCAGCAGTTTAGCGGGGGGGCTCAATGAGCAGTTCTTC.